A single sample is the source of the 4 T cell receptor beta chains below, sequenced in a study of blood T cell repertoires in COVID-19. Produced via immunoSEQ multiplex PCR; TCRdb's table is partial and in-frame only. Of approximately 200,000 clones in the sample, around 82% were seen once. Sequences were obtained from peripheral blood. The receptors stem from a woman aged 55-70 years with acute or convalescent COVID-19.

The V call is TRBV6-5, the J call TRBJ2-1, with TRBD2 identical over 10 bases. J gave up 1 base and V 4 bases, and 4 bases lay outside the gene matches. The CDR3 runs to 16 residues. Germline values: CDR1 MNHEY, CDR2 SVGAGI. Written as DNA, the CDR3 is TGTGCCAGCAGTTTCCTTAGCGGGGGGTCCTACAATGAGCAGTTCTTC. This codes for CASSFLSGGSYNEQFF.

This chain links TRBV11-2 with TRBJ1-6, with D uncertain. Germline V lookup: CDR1 SGHAT, CDR2 FQNNGV. CDR3 length equals 13 residues. V was pared by 5 bases and J by 7 bases, with 9 bases between. The CDR3 loop reads CASSLKENSPLHF. In DNA, the CDR3 is TGTGCCAGCAGCCTTAAAGAGAATTCACCCCTCCACTTT.

The chain combines TRBV7-2 with TRBJ1-2; 8 bases are shared with TRBD1. CDR3 length: 15 residues. V trimming: 1 base; J trimming: 4 bases; junction bases outside the gene matches: 5. Germline-derived CDR1 and CDR2 are SGHTA and FQGNSA. CDR3: CASSLDRTGSYGYTF. Here the CDR3 DNA reads TGTGCCAGCAGCTTAGACCGGACAGGGTCCTATGGCTACACCTTC.

This chain uses TRBV7-2 with TRBJ1-3; 7 bases match TRBD1. The CDR3 totals 16 residues. CDR1 and CDR2 (germline): SGHTA, FQGNSA. V was clipped by 3 bases and J by 2 bases; unmatched bases: 7. The CDR3 sequence: CASSLGDRVPGNTIYF. In DNA form, the CDR3 reads TGTGCCAGCAGCTTGGGTGACAGGGTCCCTGGAAACACCATATATTTT.